The rows below give T cell receptor beta chains drawn from one sample of a study of T cell repertoires in cytomegalovirus infection. The antigens for these receptors are not known. Using its own MiXCR run on the reads, TCRdb lists one record per CDR3 protein. The sample yields about 160,000 distinct CDR3 sequences, less than 25% seen once. The sample was CD8+ T cells from cultured PBMCs, taken from culture after CMV antigen stimulation. The receptors derive from a human donor in good health (CMV status not recorded). Some clones in this sample may be carry-over from other donors' samples. Each CDR3 is given with its conserved first and last residue. The order of the fields is clone size, V gene, CDR3 protein. Rows may omit the clone size; those that give it use once, few, many or a size class.

>.|TRBV27
CASSLMTGGTEAFF
>.|TRBV19
CASNGLEGLSNQPQHF
>few|TRBV11-3
CASSLGTAETQYF
>.|TRBV5-6
CASSPGWAGNTEAFF
>.|TRBV6-6
CASSGTNYGYTF
>.|TRBV15
CATSRVRFLETQYF
>once|TRBV20-1
CSAAQYTQTDTQYF
>.|TRBV6-2/TRBV6-3
CASSYSVEVTYEQYF
>.|TRBV7-8
CASSDHQGQGPPWERGYTF
>many|TRBV7-2
CASSLGGATEAFF
>.|TRBV9
CASSVGGASGYTF
>.|TRBV6-6
CASSYLLHTGGHGYTF
>few|TRBV7-6
CASSSFGPSQETQYF
>.|TRBV29-1
CSVGGYNEQFF
>few|TRBV7-9
CASSPRAGGMDNEQFF
>once|TRBV28
CASSYQPTGPQETQYF
>.|TRBV5-1
CASSLSPREPSSYNEQFF
>.|TRBV6-1
CAIDRDNYNEQFF
>few|TRBV27
CASSLSGTAVNTEAFF
>.|TRBV28
CASSFLRGVPYEQYF
>.|TRBV7-2
CASSPTASGYTF
>.|TRBV5-6
CASGGTSNEQFF
>few|TRBV27
CASSFRGKPLHF
>.|TRBV12-3/TRBV12-4
CASSPPGQGTGYTF
>.|TRBV11-3
CASSLGQGSNEQFF
>.|TRBV7-2
CASSPLTGISSGANVLTF
>few|TRBV27
CATQGQGGGYTF
>.|TRBV4-2
CASSLSTGTSGGAAKNIQYF
>few|TRBV19
CASSRAGRTSGANVLTF
>few|TRBV7-2
CASSRLNVTTEAFF
>few|TRBV7-2
CASSLGAGGADTQYF
>.|TRBV4-1
CASSQVTTAGDYGYTF
>.|TRBV7-8
CASSQSGFGGSSNQPQHF
>few|TRBV7-9
CASSARTVPYEQYF
>.|TRBV7-9
CASSSRKEGTDTQYF